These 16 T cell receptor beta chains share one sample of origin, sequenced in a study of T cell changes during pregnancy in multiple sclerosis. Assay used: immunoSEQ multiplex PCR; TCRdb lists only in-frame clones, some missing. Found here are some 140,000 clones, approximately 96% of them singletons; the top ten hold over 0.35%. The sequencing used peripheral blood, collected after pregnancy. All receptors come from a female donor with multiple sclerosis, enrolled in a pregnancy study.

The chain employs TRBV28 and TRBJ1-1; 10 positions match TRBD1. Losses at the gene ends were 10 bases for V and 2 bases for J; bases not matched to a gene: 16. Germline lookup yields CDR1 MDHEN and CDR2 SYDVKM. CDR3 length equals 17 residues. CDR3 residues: CATHWLTGGEGNTEAFF. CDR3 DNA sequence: TGTGCCACCCATTGGTTGACAGGGGGCGAAGGAAACACTGAAGCTTTCTTT.

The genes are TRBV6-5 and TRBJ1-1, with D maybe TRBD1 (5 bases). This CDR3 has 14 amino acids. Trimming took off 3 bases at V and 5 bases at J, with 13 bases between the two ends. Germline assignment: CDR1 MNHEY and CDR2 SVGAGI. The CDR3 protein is CASSYGRRGTEAFF. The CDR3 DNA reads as TGTGCCAGCAGTTATGGCCGTAGGGGTACTGAAGCTTTCTTT.

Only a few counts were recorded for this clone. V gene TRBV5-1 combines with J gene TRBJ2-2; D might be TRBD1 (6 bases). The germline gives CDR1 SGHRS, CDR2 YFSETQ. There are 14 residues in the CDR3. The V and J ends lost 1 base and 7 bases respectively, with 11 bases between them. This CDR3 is CASSLQGRGGELFF. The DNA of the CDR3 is TGCGCCAGCAGCTTGCAAGGCAGGGGCGGGGAGCTGTTTTTT.

The CDR3 sequence is CASSLVAGIYGYTF. The CDR3 coding sequence is TGTGCCAGCAGCTTAGTGGCAGGGATCTATGGCTACACCTTC. The rearrangement joins TRBV11-2 to TRBJ1-2; perhaps TRBD1 as D (5 bases). Germline V CDR1 and CDR2: SGHAT, FQNNGV. This CDR3 contains 14 residues. Trimming left V 1 base short and J 4 bases short, with 10 bases between.

The DNA of the CDR3 is TGTGCCAGCAGTTACTCGGCGGGGAACAATGAGCAGTTCTTC. Its protein product is CASSYSAGNNEQFF. The chain carries TRBV6-5 and TRBJ2-1, with D possibly matching TRBD2 (6 bases). CDR3 size: 14 residues. Germline CDR1 reads MNHEY; CDR2 reads SVGAGI. V was trimmed by 0 bases and J by 5 bases, leaving 8 bases between them.

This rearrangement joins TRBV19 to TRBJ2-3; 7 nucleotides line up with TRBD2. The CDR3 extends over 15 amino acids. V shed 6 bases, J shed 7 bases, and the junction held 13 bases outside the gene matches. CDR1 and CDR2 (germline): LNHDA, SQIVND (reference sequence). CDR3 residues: CASSSIAGGRNTQYF. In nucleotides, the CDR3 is TGTGCCAGTAGCTCAATAGCGGGCGGGCGGAATACGCAGTATTTT. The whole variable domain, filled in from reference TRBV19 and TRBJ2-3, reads DGGITQSPKYLFRKEGQNVTLSCEQNLNHDAMYWYRQDPGQGLRLIYYSQIVNDFQKGDIAEGYSVSREKKESFPLTVTSAQKNPTAFYLCASSSIAGGRNTQYFGPGTRLTVL.

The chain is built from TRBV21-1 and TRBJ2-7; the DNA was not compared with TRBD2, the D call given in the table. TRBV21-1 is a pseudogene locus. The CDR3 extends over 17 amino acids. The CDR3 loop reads CASSKGASGSSSYEQYF. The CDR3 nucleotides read TGTGCCAGCAGCAAAGGGGCTAGCGGGAGCAGCTCCTACGAGCAGTACTTC.

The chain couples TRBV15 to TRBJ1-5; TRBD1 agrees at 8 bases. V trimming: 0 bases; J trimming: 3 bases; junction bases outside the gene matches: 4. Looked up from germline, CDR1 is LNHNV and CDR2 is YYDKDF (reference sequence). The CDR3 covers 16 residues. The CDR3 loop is CATSREGQDLNQPQHF. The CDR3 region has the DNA TGTGCCACCAGCAGAGAGGGACAGGACCTCAATCAGCCCCAGCATTTT.

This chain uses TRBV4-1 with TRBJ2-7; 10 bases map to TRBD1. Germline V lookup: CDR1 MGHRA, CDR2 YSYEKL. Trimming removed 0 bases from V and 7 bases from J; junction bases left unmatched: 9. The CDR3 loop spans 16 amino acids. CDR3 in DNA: TGCGCCAGCAGCCAAGATTCGGGGACAGGGGCGAGGGAGCAGTACTTC. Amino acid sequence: CASSQDSGTGAREQYF.

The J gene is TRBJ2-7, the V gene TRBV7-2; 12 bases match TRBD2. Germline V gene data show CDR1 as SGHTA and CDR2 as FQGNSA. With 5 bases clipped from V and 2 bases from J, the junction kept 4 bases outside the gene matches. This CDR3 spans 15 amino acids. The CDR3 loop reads CASSLGLAGTYEQYF. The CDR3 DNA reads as TGTGCCAGCAGCCTCGGACTAGCGGGGACCTACGAGCAGTACTTC.

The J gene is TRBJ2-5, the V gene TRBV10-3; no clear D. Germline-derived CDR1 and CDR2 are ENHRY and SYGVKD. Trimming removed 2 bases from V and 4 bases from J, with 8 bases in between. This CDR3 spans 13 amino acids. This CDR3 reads CAISEGRIETQYF. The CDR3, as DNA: TGTGCCATCAGTGAGGGCAGGATAGAGACCCAGTACTTC.

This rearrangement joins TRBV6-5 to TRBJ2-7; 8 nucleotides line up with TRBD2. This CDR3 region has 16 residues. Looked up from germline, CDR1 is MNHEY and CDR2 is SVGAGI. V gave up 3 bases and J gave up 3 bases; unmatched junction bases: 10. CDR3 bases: TGTGCCAGCAGTTATTCTTCTCCGGGACTAGACTACGAGCAGTACTTC. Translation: CASSYSSPGLDYEQYF.

The CDR3: CASSAGLAGGEQFF. The CDR3 DNA reads as TGTGCCAGCAGCGCCGGACTAGCGGGAGGTGAGCAGTTCTTC. The V gene is TRBV9, the J gene TRBJ2-1; TRBD2 agrees at 14 bases. The CDR3 consists of 14 residues. The V segment lost 3 bases and the J segment 9 bases; nucleotides outside the gene matches: 2. Germline V gene data show CDR1 as SGDLS and CDR2 as YYNGEE.

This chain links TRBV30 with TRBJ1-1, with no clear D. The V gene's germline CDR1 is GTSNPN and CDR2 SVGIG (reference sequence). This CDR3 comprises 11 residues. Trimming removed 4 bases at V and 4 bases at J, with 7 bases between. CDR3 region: CAWKRVTEAFF. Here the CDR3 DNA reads TGTGCCTGGAAGAGAGTCACTGAAGCTTTCTTT.

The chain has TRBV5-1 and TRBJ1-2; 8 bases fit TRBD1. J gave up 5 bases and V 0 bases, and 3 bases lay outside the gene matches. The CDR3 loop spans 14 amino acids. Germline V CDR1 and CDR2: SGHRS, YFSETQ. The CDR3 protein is CASSLGQGLYGYTF. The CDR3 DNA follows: TGCGCCAGCAGCTTGGGACAGGGGCTTTATGGCTACACCTTC.

The CDR3 DNA reads as TGTGCCAGCAGCTTAGCGCAGGGAGGGTACGATGAAGCTTTCTTT. Translation gives CASSLAQGGYDEAFF. The chain carries TRBV7-9 and TRBJ1-1; weak D call: TRBD1 (5 bases). Trimming took 0 bases from V and 7 from J, leaving 15 bases between them. The CDR3 is 15 residues long. Germline CDR1 SEHNR, CDR2 FQNEAQ (reference sequence).